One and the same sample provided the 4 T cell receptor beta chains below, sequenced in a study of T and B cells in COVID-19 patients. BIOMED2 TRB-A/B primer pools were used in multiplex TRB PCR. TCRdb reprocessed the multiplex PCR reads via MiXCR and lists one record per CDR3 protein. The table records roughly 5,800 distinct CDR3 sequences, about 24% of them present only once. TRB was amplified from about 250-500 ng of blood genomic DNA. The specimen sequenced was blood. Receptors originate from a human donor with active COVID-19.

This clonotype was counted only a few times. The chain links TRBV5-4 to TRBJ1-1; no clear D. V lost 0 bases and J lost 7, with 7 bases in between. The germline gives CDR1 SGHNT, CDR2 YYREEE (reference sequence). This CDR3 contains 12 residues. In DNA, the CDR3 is TGTGCCAGCAGCTTGGGGGCGGTTGAAGCTTTCTTT. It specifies CASSLGAVEAFF.

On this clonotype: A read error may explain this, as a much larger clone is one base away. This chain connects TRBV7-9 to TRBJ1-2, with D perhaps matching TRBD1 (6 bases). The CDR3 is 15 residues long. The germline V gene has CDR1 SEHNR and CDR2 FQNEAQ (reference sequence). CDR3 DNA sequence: TGTGCCAGCAGCTTATTACTACAGGGACACTATGGCCACACCTTC. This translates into CASSLLLQGHYGHTF.

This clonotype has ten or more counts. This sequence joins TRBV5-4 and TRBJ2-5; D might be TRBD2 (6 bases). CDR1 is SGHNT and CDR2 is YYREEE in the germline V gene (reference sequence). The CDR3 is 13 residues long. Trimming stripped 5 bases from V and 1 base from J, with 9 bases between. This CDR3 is CASRGEVQETQYF. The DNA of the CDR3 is TGTGCCAGCAGGGGGGAGGTCCAAGAGACCCAGTACTTC.

The CDR3: CASSFYGADTQYF. The CDR3 DNA follows: TGTGCCAGCAGCTTTTACGGGGCGGATACGCAGTATTTT. This chain uses TRBV7-2 with TRBJ2-3; D may match TRBD1 or TRBD2 (5 bases each). The germline CDR1 and CDR2 sequences are SGHTA and FQGNSA. The V and J ends lost 3 bases and 6 bases respectively, with 10 bases between them. The length of the CDR3 is 13 residues.